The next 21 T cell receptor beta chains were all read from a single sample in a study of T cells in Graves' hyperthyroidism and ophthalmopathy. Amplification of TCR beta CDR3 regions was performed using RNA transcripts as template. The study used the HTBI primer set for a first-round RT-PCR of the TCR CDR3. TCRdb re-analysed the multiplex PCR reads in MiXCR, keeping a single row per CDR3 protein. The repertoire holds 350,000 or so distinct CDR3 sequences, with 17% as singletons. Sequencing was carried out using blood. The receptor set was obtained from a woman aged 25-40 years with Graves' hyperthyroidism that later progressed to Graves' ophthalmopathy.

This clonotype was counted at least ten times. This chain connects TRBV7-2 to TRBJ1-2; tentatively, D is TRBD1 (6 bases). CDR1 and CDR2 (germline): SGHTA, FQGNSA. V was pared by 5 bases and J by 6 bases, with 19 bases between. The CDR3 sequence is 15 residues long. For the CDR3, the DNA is TGTGCCAGCAGCCCCATGTCGGAGGGGGGTCATGGCTACACCTTC. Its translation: CASSPMSEGGHGYTF.

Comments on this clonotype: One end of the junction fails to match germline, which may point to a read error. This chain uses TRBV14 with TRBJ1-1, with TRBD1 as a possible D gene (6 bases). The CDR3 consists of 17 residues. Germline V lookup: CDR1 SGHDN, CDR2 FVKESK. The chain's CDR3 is CATSQDAGAVVNTEAFF. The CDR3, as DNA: TGTGCCACCAGCCAAGATGCAGGGGCGGTTGTTAACACTGAAGCTTTCTTT.

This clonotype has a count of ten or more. The CDR3 DNA is TGTGCCAGCAGTCCCCGGACTAGCGGGAGGGGGACGGGAGAGACCCAGTACTTC. The encoded protein is CASSPRTSGRGTGETQYF. The V gene is TRBV12-3 or TRBV12-4, the J gene TRBJ2-5; 15 nucleotides agree with TRBD2. With V trimmed by 5 bases and J by 4 bases, 11 bases remained unmatched. The CDR3 totals 18 residues.

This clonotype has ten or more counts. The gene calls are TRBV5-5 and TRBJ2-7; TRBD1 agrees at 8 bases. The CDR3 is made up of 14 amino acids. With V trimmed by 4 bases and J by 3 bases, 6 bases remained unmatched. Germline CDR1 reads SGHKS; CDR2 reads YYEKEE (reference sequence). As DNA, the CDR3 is TGTGCCAGCAGCCTGGACAGGGTAGGCTACGAGCAGTACTTC. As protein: CASSLDRVGYEQYF.

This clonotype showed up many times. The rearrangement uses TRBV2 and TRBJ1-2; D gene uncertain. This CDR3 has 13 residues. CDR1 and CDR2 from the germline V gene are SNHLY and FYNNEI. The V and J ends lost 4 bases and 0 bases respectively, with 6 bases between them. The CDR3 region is CASSAFPNYGYTF. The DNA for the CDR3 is TGTGCCAGCAGTGCTTTTCCTAACTATGGCTACACCTTC.

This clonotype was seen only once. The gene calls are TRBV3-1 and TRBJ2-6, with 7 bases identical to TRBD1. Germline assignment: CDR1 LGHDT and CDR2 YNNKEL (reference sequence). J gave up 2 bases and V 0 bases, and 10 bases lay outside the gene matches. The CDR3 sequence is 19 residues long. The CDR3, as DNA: TGTGCCAGCAGCCAAGAAAGGACAGGTCCATTGGCTGGGGCCAACGTCCTGACTTTC. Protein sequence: CASSQERTGPLAGANVLTF.

CDR3 amino acids: CASTLAGVADTQYF. CDR3 DNA sequence: TGTGCCAGCACCTTAGCGGGAGTCGCAGATACGCAGTATTTT. The V call is TRBV12-3 or TRBV12-4, the J call TRBJ2-3; 9 nucleotides align to TRBD2. The CDR3 totals 14 residues. The trim removed 7 bases at V and 4 bases at J, leaving 6 bases unmatched.

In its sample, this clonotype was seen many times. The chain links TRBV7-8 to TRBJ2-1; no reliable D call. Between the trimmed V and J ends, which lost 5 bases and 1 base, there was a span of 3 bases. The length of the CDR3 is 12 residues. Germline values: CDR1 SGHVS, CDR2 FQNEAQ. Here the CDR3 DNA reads TGTGCCAGCAGCCCATCCTACAATGAGCAGTTCTTC. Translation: CASSPSYNEQFF.

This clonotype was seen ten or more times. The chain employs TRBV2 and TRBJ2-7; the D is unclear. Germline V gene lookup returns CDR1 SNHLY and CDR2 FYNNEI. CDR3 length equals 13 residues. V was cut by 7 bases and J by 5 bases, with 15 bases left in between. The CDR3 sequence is CASTPTDGHEQYF. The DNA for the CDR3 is TGTGCCAGCACGCCCACGGACGGGCACGAGCAGTACTTC.

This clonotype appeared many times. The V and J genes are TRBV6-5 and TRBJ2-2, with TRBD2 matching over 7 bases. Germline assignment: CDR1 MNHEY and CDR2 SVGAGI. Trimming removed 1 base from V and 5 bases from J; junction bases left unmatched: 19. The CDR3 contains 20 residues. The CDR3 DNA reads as TGTGCCAGCAGTTACTTTCCCCTATCAGCGGGAAGGACGAGAACCGGGGAGCTGTTTTTT. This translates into CASSYFPLSAGRTRTGELFF.

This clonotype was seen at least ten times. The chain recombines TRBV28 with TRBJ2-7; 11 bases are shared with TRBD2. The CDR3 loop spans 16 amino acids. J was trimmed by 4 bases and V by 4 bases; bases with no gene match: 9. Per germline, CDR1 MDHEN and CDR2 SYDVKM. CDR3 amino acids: CASSYSPGTSGYEQYF. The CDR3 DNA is TGTGCCAGCAGTTACTCCCCGGGGACTAGCGGATACGAGCAGTACTTC.

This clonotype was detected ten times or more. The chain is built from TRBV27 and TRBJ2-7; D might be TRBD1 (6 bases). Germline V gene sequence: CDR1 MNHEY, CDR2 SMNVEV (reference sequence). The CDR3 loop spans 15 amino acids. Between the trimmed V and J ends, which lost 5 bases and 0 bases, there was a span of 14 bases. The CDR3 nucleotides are TGTGCCAGCAGTCCCTCGACAGGTAGCTCCTACGAGCAGTACTTC. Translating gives CASSPSTGSSYEQYF.

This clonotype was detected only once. The CDR3 DNA reads TGTGCCAGCAGTCAAGGGGGCCACGCCACAGATACGCAGTATTTT. Protein product: CASSQGGHATDTQYF. The gene calls are TRBV28 and TRBJ2-3; the match to TRBD1 covers 7 bases. The germline gives CDR1 MDHEN, CDR2 SYDVKM. Trimming removed 5 bases from V and 2 bases from J; junction bases left unmatched: 7. CDR3 size: 15 residues. The full variable domain, in which reference TRBV28 and TRBJ2-3 provide the parts outside the CDR3, is DVKVTQSSRYLVKRTGEKVFLECVQDMDHENMFWYRQDPGLGLRLIYFSYDVKMKEKGDIPEGYSVSREKKERFSLILESASTNQTSMYLCASSQGGHATDTQYFGPGTRLTVL.

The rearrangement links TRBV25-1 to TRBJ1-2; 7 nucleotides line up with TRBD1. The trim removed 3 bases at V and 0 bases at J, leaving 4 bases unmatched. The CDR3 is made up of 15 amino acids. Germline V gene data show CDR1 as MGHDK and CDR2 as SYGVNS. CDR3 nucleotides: TGTGCCAGCAGTGACCCTGGGACAGCTAACTATGGCTACACCTTC. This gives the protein CASSDPGTANYGYTF.

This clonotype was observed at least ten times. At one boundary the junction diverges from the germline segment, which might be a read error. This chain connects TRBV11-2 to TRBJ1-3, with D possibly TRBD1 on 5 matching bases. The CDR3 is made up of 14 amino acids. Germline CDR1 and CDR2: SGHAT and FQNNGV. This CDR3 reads CASSLEGTGNTIYF. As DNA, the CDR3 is TGCGCCAGCAGCTTAGAGGGGACTGGAAACACCATATATTTT.

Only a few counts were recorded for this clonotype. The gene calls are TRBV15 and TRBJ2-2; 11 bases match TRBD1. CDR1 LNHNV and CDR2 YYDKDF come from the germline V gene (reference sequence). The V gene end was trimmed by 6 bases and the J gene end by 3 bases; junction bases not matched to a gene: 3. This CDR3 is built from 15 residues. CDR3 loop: CATSRTGGDTGELFF. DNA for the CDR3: TGTGCCACCAGTAGGACAGGGGGCGACACCGGGGAGCTGTTTTTT.

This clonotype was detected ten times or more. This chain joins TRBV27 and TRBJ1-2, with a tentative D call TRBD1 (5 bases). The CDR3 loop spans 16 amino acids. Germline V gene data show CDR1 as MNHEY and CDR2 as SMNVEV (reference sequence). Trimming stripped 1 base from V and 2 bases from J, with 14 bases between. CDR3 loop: CASSLFGLTANYGYTF. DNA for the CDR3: TGTGCCAGCAGTTTATTCGGCCTGACAGCGAACTATGGCTACACCTTC.

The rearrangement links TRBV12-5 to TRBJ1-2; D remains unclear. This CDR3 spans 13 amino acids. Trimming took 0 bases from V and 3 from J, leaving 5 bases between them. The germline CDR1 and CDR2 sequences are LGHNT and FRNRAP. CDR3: CASGLVQHYGYTF. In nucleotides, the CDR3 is TGTGCTAGTGGTTTGGTACAGCACTATGGCTACACCTTC.

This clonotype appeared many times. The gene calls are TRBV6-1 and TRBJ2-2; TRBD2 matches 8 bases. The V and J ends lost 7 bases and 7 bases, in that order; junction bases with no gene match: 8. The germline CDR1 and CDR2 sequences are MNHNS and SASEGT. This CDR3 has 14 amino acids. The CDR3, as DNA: TGTGCCAGCAATCGAGCGGGAGTTGACGGGGAGCTGTTTTTT. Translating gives CASNRAGVDGELFF.

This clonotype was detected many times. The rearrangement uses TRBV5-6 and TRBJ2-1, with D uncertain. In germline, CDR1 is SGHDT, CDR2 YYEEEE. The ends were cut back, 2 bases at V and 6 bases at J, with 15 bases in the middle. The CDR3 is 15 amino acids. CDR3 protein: CASSFRVGGGNEQFF. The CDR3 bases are TGTGCCAGCAGCTTTCGGGTCGGCGGCGGCAATGAGCAGTTCTTC.

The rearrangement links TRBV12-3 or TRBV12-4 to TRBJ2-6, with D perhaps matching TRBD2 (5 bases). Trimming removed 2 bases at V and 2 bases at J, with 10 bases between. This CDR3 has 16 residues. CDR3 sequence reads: CASSLNSGTGANVLTF. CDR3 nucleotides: TGTGCCAGCAGTTTAAACTCGGGAACTGGGGCCAACGTCCTGACTTTC.